This T cell receptor (beta chain) was identified in a study of CD8 T cells in ankylosing spondylitis. This CDR3 is 15 amino acids long. V lost 5 bases and J lost 3; bases outside the gene matches: 7. TCRdb reanalysed the 5' RACE reads using MiXCR and keeps one entry per CDR3 protein. The sample records more than 250,000 distinct CDR3 sequences, about 9.9% being singletons. Of note for this clonotype: A read error may be the cause here, since a much bigger clone is one base away.

Sequenced material: blood, either unsorted or a sorted T cell fraction (not recorded which). This chain links TRBV12-3 or TRBV12-4 with TRBJ1-5; 7 nucleotides line up with TRBD1. The clonotype originates from a female donor with ankylosing spondylitis or in good health (not recorded which). In DNA, the CDR3 is TGTGCCAGCAGTCGGACAGGCGTATACAATCAGCCCCAGCATTTT. Translation: CASSRTGVYNQPQHF.